Listed below are T cell receptor beta chains from one sample, sequenced in a study of chemoradiotherapy in HPV16-positive cancers. This table comes from immunoSEQ multiplex PCR, and its TCRdb copy is limited to in-frame clones, with some not included. The profile shows 9,000 to 15,000 clones, 75% of them singletons. Sampling was performed from a patient who underwent chemoradiotherapy. These receptors came from a human donor with HPV-associated anogenital cancer. CDR3s include the opening cysteine and the closing phenylalanine or tryptophan. The order of the fields is CDR3 protein, CDR3 DNA, V gene, D gene, CDR3 length, clone size, J gene. A D gene is named only where the DNA matches it firmly. Some rows mark clone size as missing; the rest say once, few, many or name a class of expanded clone.

CDR3: CATFDRGVGQFF
DNA: TGTGCCACATTCGACAGGGGGGTCGGGCAGTTCTTC
V: TRBV10-3
D: TRBD1
length: 12
size: NA
J: TRBJ2-1

CDR3: CASSISGGGHEQFF
DNA: TGTGCCAGTAGTATCTCGGGAGGAGGGCATGAGCAGTTCTTC
V: TRBV19
D: TRBD2
length: 14
size: NA
J: TRBJ2-1

CDR3: CASSLEARWGTEAFF
DNA: TGTGCCAGCAGCTTAGAGGCCCGATGGGGGACTGAAGCTTTCTTT
V: TRBV7-2
D: NA
length: 15
size: once
J: TRBJ1-1

CDR3: CAWSPTGGFPYEQYF
DNA: TGTGCCTGGAGTCCTACGGGGGGGTTCCCTTACGAGCAGTACTTC
V: TRBV30
D: TRBD2
length: 15
size: NA
J: TRBJ2-7

CDR3: CASSPGSGYWELGYEQYF
DNA: TGTGCCAGCTCACCGGGTAGCGGGTACTGGGAACTGGGCTACGAGCAGTACTTC
V: TRBV18
D: TRBD2
length: 18
size: NA
J: TRBJ2-7

CDR3: CASSPTPRTAEEQYF
DNA: TGCGCCAGCAGCCCTACCCCTCGGACAGCAGAGGAGCAGTACTTC
V: TRBV4-1
D: NA
length: 15
size: NA
J: TRBJ2-7

CDR3: CASSLLAGGYNEQFF
DNA: TGTGCCAGCAGTTTATTGGCAGGGGGCTACAATGAGCAGTTCTTC
V: TRBV28
D: TRBD1
length: 15
size: NA
J: TRBJ2-1

CDR3: CASSIGQGMSYGYTF
DNA: TGTGCCAGTAGTATAGGCCAGGGTATGTCCTATGGCTACACCTTC
V: TRBV19
D: NA
length: 15
size: NA
J: TRBJ1-2

CDR3: CASRGDTEAFF
DNA: TGTGCCAGCAGGGGAGACACTGAAGCTTTCTTT
V: TRBV28
D: NA
length: 11
size: NA
J: TRBJ1-1

CDR3: CASSQEVGLIFSYEQYF
DNA: TGCGCCAGCAGCCAAGAAGTTGGGTTAATCTTCTCCTACGAGCAGTACTTC
V: TRBV4-1
D: NA
length: 17
size: once
J: TRBJ2-7

CDR3: CASSHGEAPFLVAQHF
DNA: TGCGCCAGCAGTCACGGAGAGGCGCCCTTTCTCGTTGCCCAGCATTTT
V: TRBV23-1
D: NA
length: 16
size: NA
J: TRBJ1-5

CDR3: CASSLSARTFQPTPEQYF
DNA: TGTGCCAGCAGTTTATCCGCTCGTACTTTTCAGCCAACCCCAGAGCAGTACTTC
V: TRBV28
D: NA
length: 18
size: once
J: TRBJ2-7

CDR3: CASRPQGAGNTIYF
DNA: TGTGCCAGCAGGCCACAGGGGGCTGGAAACACCATATATTTT
V: TRBV27
D: TRBD1
length: 14
size: NA
J: TRBJ1-3

CDR3: CASSPITNAVKSGRVYSSTDTQYF
DNA: TGTGCCAGCAGTCCGATCACTAACGCGGTCAAATCCGGCCGGGTGTATTCTAGCACAGATACGCAGTATTTT
V: TRBV28
D: NA
length: 24
size: once
J: TRBJ2-3

CDR3: CATSRDLLGVYGYTF
DNA: TGTGCCACCAGCAGAGATCTTTTGGGTGTTTATGGCTACACCTTC
V: TRBV15
D: NA
length: 15
size: NA
J: TRBJ1-2

CDR3: CASSEIQGRQQYF
DNA: TGCGCCAGCAGTGAGATACAGGGAAGGCAGCAGTACTTC
V: TRBV10-2
D: NA
length: 13
size: NA
J: TRBJ2-7

CDR3: CASSRSGMGTDTQYF
DNA: TGTGCCAGCAGTCGAAGCGGGATGGGCACAGATACGCAGTATTTT
V: TRBV25-1
D: TRBD2
length: 15
size: NA
J: TRBJ2-3

CDR3: CASSIGQASNQPQHF
DNA: TGTGCCAGTAGTATAGGGCAGGCAAGCAATCAGCCCCAGCATTTT
V: TRBV19
D: NA
length: 15
size: NA
J: TRBJ1-5

CDR3: CASSFLGGTEAFF
DNA: TGCGCCAGCAGCTTTCTCGGGGGCACTGAAGCTTTCTTT
V: TRBV5-1
D: NA
length: 13
size: few
J: TRBJ1-1

CDR3: CASSYGTGATNEKLFF
DNA: TGTGCCAGCAGTTACGGAACAGGGGCAACTAATGAAAAACTGTTTTTT
V: TRBV6-6
D: TRBD1
length: 16
size: NA
J: TRBJ1-4

CDR3: CASSLILALYNEQFF
DNA: TGTGCCAGCAGCTTGATACTAGCGCTCTACAATGAGCAGTTCTTC
V: TRBV5-8
D: TRBD2
length: 15
size: NA
J: TRBJ2-1

CDR3: CAWSVSGTKGSEQYF
DNA: TGTGCCTGGAGTGTATCCGGGACCAAGGGCAGCGAGCAGTACTTC
V: TRBV30
D: NA
length: 15
size: NA
J: TRBJ2-7